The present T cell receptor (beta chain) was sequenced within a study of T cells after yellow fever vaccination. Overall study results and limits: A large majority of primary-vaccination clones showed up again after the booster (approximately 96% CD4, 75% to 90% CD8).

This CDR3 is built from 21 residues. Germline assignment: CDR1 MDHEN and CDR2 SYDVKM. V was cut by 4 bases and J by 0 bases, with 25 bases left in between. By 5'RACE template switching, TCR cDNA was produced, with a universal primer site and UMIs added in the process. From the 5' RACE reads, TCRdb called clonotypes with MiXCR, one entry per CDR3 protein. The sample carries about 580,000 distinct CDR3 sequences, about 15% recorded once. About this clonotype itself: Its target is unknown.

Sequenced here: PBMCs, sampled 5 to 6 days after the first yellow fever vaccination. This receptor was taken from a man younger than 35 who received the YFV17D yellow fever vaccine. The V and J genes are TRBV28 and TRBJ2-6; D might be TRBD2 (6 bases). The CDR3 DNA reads TGTGCCAGCAGTTGGGGGGTCCAGCGTAAGGCCTGGCTCTCTGGGGCCAACGTCCTGACTTTC. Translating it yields CASSWGVQRKAWLSGANVLTF.